These 17 T cell receptor beta chains originate from one sample sequenced in a study of shared clonotypes between healthy human individuals. Here immunoSEQ multiplex PCR was the method, and the copy in TCRdb shows in-frame clones only, minus some. In the table there are over a million clones, around 74% of which are singletons. The sample comprised memory CD4+ T cells sorted from blood. As to subset: CD45RA-negative fraction. Every receptor here comes from a man between 18 and 29 years old in good health.

This chain connects TRBV6-1 to TRBJ2-7, with TRBD2 matching 15 bases. The CDR3 extends over 14 amino acids. Trimming took 7 bases from V and 7 from J; bases not matched to a gene: 5. CDR1 MNHNS and CDR2 SASEGT come from the germline V gene. The CDR3 sequence: CASTGLAGGGEQYF. The DNA for the CDR3 is TGTGCCAGCACGGGACTAGCGGGAGGTGGAGAGCAGTACTTC.

CDR3 amino acids: CASSLGQLYTGELFF. CDR3 in DNA: TGCGCCAGCAGCTTGGGGCAGCTTTACACCGGGGAGCTGTTTTTT. The rearrangement links TRBV5-1 to TRBJ2-2; no reliable D call. Germline lookup yields CDR1 SGHRS and CDR2 YFSETQ. V was trimmed by 0 bases and J by 3 bases, leaving 9 bases between them. The CDR3 runs to 15 residues.

This clone was picked up one time. A far more abundant clone sits one base away, making this likely a read error. Other DNA sequences in the sample encode the same CDR3. The chain has TRBV7-8 and TRBJ2-2, with D uncertain. Trimming pared 1 base from V and 6 bases from J, leaving 3 bases between. From germline, CDR1 is SGHVS and CDR2 FQNEAQ. This CDR3 is built from 12 residues. The CDR3 coding sequence is TGTGCCAGCAGCTTAGAGTCCGGGGAGCTGTTTTTT. It encodes CASSLESGELFF.

CDR3 amino acids: CATVGQTNTEAFF. DNA of the CDR3: TGTGCCACCGTAGGCCAGACGAACACTGAAGCTTTCTTT. The gene calls are TRBV10-3 and TRBJ1-1; no firm D call. There are 13 residues in the CDR3. Germline V gene data show CDR1 as ENHRY and CDR2 as SYGVKD. V gave up 10 bases and J gave up 1 base, with 13 bases separating them.

The chain links TRBV14 to TRBJ2-5; TRBD2 matches at 13 bases. Trimming at V came to 3 bases and at J to 1 base, leaving 2 bases not matched to a gene. Germline CDR1 is SGHDN and CDR2 is FVKESK. CDR3 length: 16 residues. The CDR3 sequence: CASSHGLAGVQETQYF. The CDR3 bases are TGTGCCAGCAGCCATGGACTAGCGGGGGTCCAAGAGACCCAGTACTTC.

This chain joins TRBV11-2 and TRBJ2-7; possibly TRBD2 for D (6 bases). In germline, CDR1 is SGHAT, CDR2 FQNNGV. V was cut by 4 bases and J by 0 bases, with 13 bases left in between. The CDR3 totals 15 residues. CDR3 sequence: CASSYDAGGSYEQYF. Written as DNA, the CDR3 is TGTGCCAGCAGCTACGACGCCGGGGGCTCCTACGAGCAGTACTTC.

This chain connects TRBV7-9 to TRBJ2-1; 9 bases are shared with TRBD2. Germline V lookup: CDR1 SEHNR, CDR2 FQNEAQ (reference sequence). The CDR3 is made up of 16 amino acids. The V and J ends lost 4 bases and 4 bases, in that order; junction bases with no gene match: 8. The CDR3 sequence: CASSSASGASYNEQFF. CDR3 DNA sequence: TGTGCCAGCAGCTCAGCTAGCGGGGCCTCTTACAATGAGCAGTTCTTC.

This clone was detected only a few times. The chain is built from TRBV6-5 and TRBJ1-2; perhaps TRBD1 as D (5 bases). CDR3 length: 14 amino acids. Germline V gives CDR1 MNHEY, CDR2 SVGAGI. The V gene lost 1 base and the J gene lost 3 bases, with 9 bases spanning the gap. CDR3 sequence (DNA): TGTGCCAGCAGTTACTTGGCAGGGTACTATGGCTACACCTTC. Residues: CASSYLAGYYGYTF.

This clone appeared a single time. J is TRBJ1-1 and V is TRBV4-3; 10 positions agree with TRBD1. There are 14 residues in the CDR3. Germline V gene sequence: CDR1 LGHNA, CDR2 YSLEER. With 4 bases clipped from V and 4 bases from J, the junction kept 3 bases outside the gene matches. This chain's CDR3 is CASSRGQGSTEAFF. Here the CDR3 DNA reads TGCGCCAGCAGCCGGGGACAGGGGAGCACTGAAGCTTTCTTT.

J is TRBJ2-3 and V is TRBV10-2, with 11 bases matching TRBD1. Germline CDR1 and CDR2: WSHSY and SAAADI. This CDR3 is built from 20 residues. Germline trimming cut 9 bases from V and 5 bases from J; bases unmatched to any gene: 25. The CDR3 loop reads CASKETGTGGWSGSRDTQYF. In DNA, the CDR3 is TGCGCCAGTAAAGAAACCGGGACAGGGGGTTGGAGCGGGAGTCGAGATACGCAGTATTTT.

This clone has at least ten counts. Other DNA sequences from this sample encode an identical CDR3 as well. V and J are TRBV6-5 and TRBJ2-1; no clear D. Germline loops: CDR1 MNHEY, CDR2 SVGAGI. The CDR3 is 12 residues long. V lost 7 bases, J lost 5 bases, and 9 bases lay in between. The CDR3 DNA reads as TGTGCCAGCACGGCTAGAAACAATGAGCAGTTCTTC. It yields the protein CASTARNNEQFF.

This clone has a handful of counts. The rearrangement uses TRBV6-1 and TRBJ1-6, with D perhaps matching TRBD1 (5 bases). CDR3 length: 18 residues. The V end was cut by 4 bases, the J end by 0 bases, with 16 bases between. Germline CDR1 and CDR2: MNHNS and SASEGT. CDR3: CASSVAGTASSYNSPLHF. The CDR3 DNA reads TGTGCCAGCAGTGTAGCCGGGACGGCGAGCTCCTATAATTCACCCCTCCACTTT.

The V and J genes are TRBV5-6 and TRBJ2-5; D unresolved. V was pared by 4 bases and J by 5 bases, with 6 bases between. The CDR3 loop spans 11 amino acids. CDR1 and CDR2 from the germline V gene are SGHDT and YYEEEE. As DNA, the CDR3 is TGTGCCAGCAGCCGATGGGAGACCCAGTACTTC. It translates to CASSRWETQYF.

The chain is built from TRBV28 and TRBJ2-3, with 7 bases identical to TRBD2. V was pared by 5 bases and J by 0 bases, with 8 bases of the junction left unmatched. Per the germline V gene, CDR1 is MDHEN and CDR2 is SYDVKM. This CDR3 comprises 16 residues. The CDR3 sequence is CASSPGGFSSTDTQYF. DNA of the CDR3: TGTGCCAGCAGTCCCGGGGGGTTCTCTAGCACAGATACGCAGTATTTT.

The chain is built from TRBV6-6 and TRBJ2-7, with 11 bases aligning to TRBD2. V was pared by 4 bases and J by 2 bases, with 4 bases of the junction left unmatched. Germline CDR1 is MNHNY and CDR2 is SVGAGI (reference sequence). CDR3 length: 15 residues. The CDR3 reads CASSSGGLAAYEQYF. In DNA, the CDR3 is TGTGCCAGCAGTTCCGGGGGACTAGCGGCCTACGAGCAGTACTTC.

In its sample, this clone was seen many times. V is TRBV7-9 and J is TRBJ2-5; 8 bases match TRBD2. From germline, CDR1 is SEHNR and CDR2 FQNEAQ (reference sequence). The CDR3 is 12 amino acids. CDR3 DNA: TGTGCGGTCGGGCGGGGGGAAGAGACCCAGTACTTC. Amino acids: CAVGRGEETQYF.

This chain connects TRBV30 to TRBJ2-7; D unresolved. Germline CDR1 and CDR2: GTSNPN and SVGIG (reference sequence). Trimming left V 5 bases short and J 2 bases short, with 10 bases between. The CDR3 extends over 12 amino acids. CDR3 bases: TGTGCCTGGGGAAGGACGGCCTACGAGCAGTACTTC. Protein: CAWGRTAYEQYF.